Presented here are 7 T cell receptor beta chains from one specimen sequenced in a study of blood T cells in healthy people across ages. Together with a sample-barcoded 5' primer, a J-beta primer mix was included in a second PCR lasting about 6 to 11 cycles. TCRdb reanalysed the 5' RACE reads using MiXCR and keeps one entry per CDR3 protein. The data show roughly 1.4 million distinct CDR3 sequences, roughly 64% seen once. Sequencing was performed on blood. The receptors derive from a young man in good health.

Points on this clonotype: One junction end disagrees with the germline gene, perhaps due to a read error. V gene TRBV3-1 combines with J gene TRBJ2-7, with 7 bases that match TRBD1. CDR1 LGHDT and CDR2 YNNKEL come from the germline V gene (reference sequence). The CDR3 covers 16 residues. The CDR3 loop is CASSQAWTGASSEQYF. In DNA form, the CDR3 reads TGTGCCAGCAGCCAAGCCTGGACAGGAGCCTCCTCCGAGCAGTACTTC.

In this sample, this clonotype turned up once. The V and J genes are TRBV27 and TRBJ2-1; TRBD1 is a possible D gene (5 bases). The ends were cut back, 2 bases at V and 7 bases at J, with 18 bases in the middle. Germline V CDR1 and CDR2: MNHEY, SMNVEV (reference sequence). The CDR3 has 16 amino acids. In DNA, the CDR3 is TGTGCCAGCAGTTTAGGGGCTAACAACCGTATTAATGAGCAGTTCTTC. This gives the protein CASSLGANNRINEQFF.

J is TRBJ1-5 and V is TRBV2; D is possibly TRBD1 (5 bases). Trimming cost V 6 bases and J 4 bases, with 22 bases left between them. The CDR3 consists of 17 residues. Germline values: CDR1 SNHLY, CDR2 FYNNEI. In DNA form, the CDR3 reads TGTGCCAGCAGAACCGGGACGGTGTATGGTCGGAATCAGCCCCAGCATTTT. This encodes CASRTGTVYGRNQPQHF.

As to this clonotype: The junction differs from germline at one of its ends, possibly a read error. The gene calls are TRBV25-1 and TRBJ2-3, with D possibly matching TRBD1 (6 bases). Germline loops: CDR1 MGHDK, CDR2 SYGVNS. This CDR3 contains 14 residues. The CDR3 DNA is TGTGCCACTCGGGACAAAATTCGCACAGATTCGCAGTATTTT. Its translation is CATRDKIRTDSQYF.

The chain links TRBV20-1 to TRBJ2-1; no definite D call. CDR3 length: 13 residues. Per germline, CDR1 DFQATT and CDR2 SNEGSKA (reference sequence). Trimming cost V 7 bases and J 6 bases, with 16 bases left between them. The CDR3 here is CSVSDGLGNEQFF. The CDR3 nucleotides are TGCAGTGTAAGCGACGGTCTTGGCAATGAGCAGTTCTTC.

The chain links TRBV6-6 to TRBJ1-5, with 8 bases matching TRBD1. Germline V gene data show CDR1 as MNHNY and CDR2 as SVGAGI (reference sequence). The junction had 9 bases not matched to a gene; V was cut back by 7 bases and J by 7 bases. The CDR3 length is 14 residues. The DNA for the CDR3 is TGTGCCAGCACCCAAGGACAGGGAAACCAGCCCCAGCATTTT. Amino acids: CASTQGQGNQPQHF.

Only a few counts were recorded for this clonotype. In DNA, the CDR3 is TGCGCCAGCAGCTTGGGTTCTCCTGGAACAGCCCCTTACGAGCAGTACTTC. Its translation: CASSLGSPGTAPYEQYF. The chain combines TRBV5-1 with TRBJ2-7; D remains ambiguous. In germline, CDR1 is SGHRS, CDR2 YFSETQ. V lost 0 bases and J lost 4, with 20 bases in between. The length of the CDR3 is 17 residues.